This TCR beta chain was obtained from a study of shared clonotypes between healthy human individuals. Profiling relied on immunoSEQ multiplex PCR, and the TCRdb table lists in-frame clones only, not all of them. Of 1,500,000 or so clones listed, approximately 98.5% were seen once; the top ten hold around 0.38%. This CDR3 has 14 amino acids. V shed 0 bases and J shed 5 bases, with 13 bases lying between them. CDR1 and CDR2 (germline): SQVTM, ANQGSEA. The V gene is TRBV29-1, the J gene TRBJ1-2; D is uncertain. This TCR was sampled from a man aged 25-40 years in good health. The source material was naive CD4+ T cells sorted from blood. Subset meaning: CD45RA+ positively selected. The CDR3 loop reads CSVEEIGFWYGYTF. In nucleotides, the CDR3 is TGCAGCGTTGAAGAAATAGGGTTTTGGTATGGCTACACCTTC.